Following are 16 T cell receptor beta chains from one sample sequenced in a study of T-cell reconstitution after alpha-beta-depleted transplantation in children. Preparing the TCRbeta library involved the use of unique molecular identifiers. TCRdb redid the calling of the PCR reads with MiXCR, one entry per CDR3 protein. Seen here are 65,000 to 90,000 distinct CDR3 sequences, approximately 11% observed once, and the top ten hold approximately 13%. Here the sequenced sample was PBMCs, taken before TCRalphabeta/CD19-depleted stem cell transplant. Source of these receptors: a boy younger than 18 with acute myeloid leukemia, due to receive a stem cell transplant.

This chain joins TRBV12-3 or TRBV12-4 and TRBJ1-2; 8 nucleotides agree with TRBD1. CDR3 length: 13 residues. The V gene end was trimmed by 3 bases and the J gene end by 8 bases; junction bases not matched to a gene: 5. CDR3 amino acids: CASSFRDRRGYTF. Written as DNA, the CDR3 is TGTGCCAGCAGTTTCCGGGACAGGAGAGGCTACACCTTC.

This clonotype was counted at least ten times. This sequence joins TRBV5-1 and TRBJ1-5, with 9 bases fitting TRBD1. V dropped 4 bases and J dropped 5; count of bases not matched to a gene: 13. The CDR3 loop spans 17 amino acids. CDR1 and CDR2 (germline): SGHRS, YFSETQ. This CDR3 is CASSRTALTGGHQPQHF. The CDR3 bases are TGCGCCAGCAGCCGGACTGCCCTGACAGGGGGTCATCAGCCCCAGCATTTT. Drawing the rest from reference TRBV5-1 and TRBJ1-5, the complete variable domain is KAGVTQTPRYLIKTRGQQVTLSCSPISGHRSVSWYQQTPGQGLQFLFEYFSETQRNKGNFPGRFSGRQFSNSRSEMNVSTLELGDSALYLCASSRTALTGGHQPQHFGDGTRLSIL.

The sample holds many counts of this clonotype. V is TRBV11-2 and J is TRBJ2-2; D not resolved. V lost 3 bases, J lost 4 bases, and 12 bases lay in between. From germline, CDR1 is SGHAT and CDR2 FQNNGV. The CDR3 covers 15 residues. CDR3 loop: CASSFWPPVTGELFF. In nucleotides, the CDR3 is TGTGCCAGCAGCTTTTGGCCCCCGGTCACCGGGGAGCTGTTTTTT.

This clonotype was counted ten times or more. The chain is built from TRBV12-3 or TRBV12-4 and TRBJ2-3; no clear D gene. This CDR3 spans 13 amino acids. V was trimmed by 5 bases and J by 1 base, leaving 7 bases between them. The DNA of the CDR3 is TGTGCCAGCAGTCGCGTAGGCACAGATACGCAGTATTTT. Its protein is CASSRVGTDTQYF.

The genes are TRBV6-4 and TRBJ2-1; 7 bases line up with TRBD2. This CDR3 contains 14 residues. Germline CDR1 reads MRHNA; CDR2 reads SNTAGT. With 3 bases clipped from V and 5 bases from J, the junction kept 4 bases outside the gene matches. The CDR3 loop reads CASSEVGGDNEQFF. The CDR3 DNA reads as TGTGCCAGCAGTGAGGTGGGAGGGGACAATGAGCAGTTCTTC.

This clonotype was picked up many times. This chain connects TRBV6-1 to TRBJ1-1, with D possibly being TRBD1 (6 bases). The CDR3 spans 14 residues. Germline lookup yields CDR1 MNHNS and CDR2 SASEGT. Trimming shortened V by 8 bases and J by 4 bases, and 17 bases separated the two germline ends. The CDR3 DNA reads as TGTGCCAGCTCCCTGGGGGGGCTGGGCACTGAAGCTTTCTTT. Residues: CASSLGGLGTEAFF.

Concerning this clonotype itself: A single base separates this from a much larger clone, so it may be a read error. The V gene is TRBV7-3, the J gene TRBJ2-2; 11 nucleotides agree with TRBD2. CDR1 SGHTA and CDR2 FQGTGA come from the germline V gene. The CDR3 spans 15 residues. The CDR3 DNA follows: TGTGGCAGCAGCTTCACTAGCGGGAGTGCCGGGGAGCTGTTTTTT. Protein: CGSSFTSGSAGELFF.

This clonotype was observed many times. The CDR3 spells CASSGGANVLTF. CDR3 nucleotides: TGTGCCAGCAGTGGTGGGGCCAACGTCCTGACTTTC. J is TRBJ2-6 and V is TRBV2; no clear D gene. The V gene's germline CDR1 is SNHLY and CDR2 FYNNEI. With 4 bases removed from V and 3 bases from J, the gap between germline ends came to 1 base. CDR3 length: 12 residues.

This clonotype has at least ten counts. The chain has TRBV25-1 and TRBJ2-5; no firm D call. In germline, CDR1 is MGHDK, CDR2 SYGVNS. The CDR3 is 15 amino acids. V was shortened by 2 bases and J by 5 bases, with 15 bases between the two germline ends. The CDR3 here is CASSEGLGFGETQYF. CDR3 bases: TGTGCCAGCAGTGAAGGTCTGGGTTTCGGGGAGACCCAGTACTTC.

The chain employs TRBV2 and TRBJ1-2, with D perhaps matching TRBD1 (6 bases). CDR1 and CDR2 from the germline V gene are SNHLY and FYNNEI. The V gene lost 4 bases and the J gene lost 1 base, with 10 bases spanning the gap. The CDR3 has 14 amino acids. As DNA, the CDR3 is TGTGCCAGCAGTGTCGCAGGGGATAACTATGGCTACACCTTC. Its translation is CASSVAGDNYGYTF.

At least ten counts were recorded for this clonotype. DNA of the CDR3: TGCAGTGTCGGGACTCTGACAGAAGAGACCCAGTACTTC. It codes for CSVGTLTEETQYF. The V gene is TRBV20-1, the J gene TRBJ2-5; D might be TRBD2 (6 bases). The V end was cut by 7 bases, the J end by 3 bases, with 15 bases between. From germline, CDR1 is DFQATT and CDR2 SNEGSKA (reference sequence). The CDR3 is made up of 13 amino acids.

The sample holds many counts of this clonotype. The CDR3 protein is CAISEVGVNYGYTF. CDR3 DNA sequence: TGTGCCATCAGTGAGGTGGGGGTTAACTATGGCTACACCTTC. The V call is TRBV10-3, the J call TRBJ1-2; D perhaps matches TRBD1 (5 bases). CDR1 and CDR2 from the germline V gene are ENHRY and SYGVKD. The CDR3 totals 14 residues. Trimming pared 2 bases from V and 1 base from J, leaving 8 bases between.

This clonotype was observed at least ten times. The chain links TRBV14 to TRBJ1-2, with D hard to call. V was clipped by 4 bases and J by 4 bases, with 10 bases between them. Per germline, CDR1 SGHDN and CDR2 FVKESK. This CDR3 has 13 residues. The CDR3 protein is CASSRTELYGYTF. The CDR3, as DNA: TGTGCCAGCAGCCGTACAGAGCTCTATGGCTACACCTTC.

The genes are TRBV12-3 or TRBV12-4 and TRBJ1-6; D is perhaps TRBD1 (5 bases). This CDR3 is 17 amino acids long. V lost 3 bases, J lost 1 base, and 13 bases lay in between. The CDR3: CASSFMVGGSYNSPLHF. The CDR3 DNA sequence: TGTGCCAGCAGTTTCATGGTGGGGGGTTCCTATAATTCACCCCTCCACTTT.

This clonotype was recorded at least ten times. The chain uses TRBV4-1 and TRBJ2-5, with D unclear. V dropped 0 bases and J dropped 7 bases, with 12 bases sitting between them. From germline, CDR1 is MGHRA and CDR2 YSYEKL. The CDR3 has 14 residues. CDR3 sequence: CASSQESVVGTQYF. Here the CDR3 DNA reads TGCGCCAGCAGCCAAGAAAGTGTCGTGGGGACCCAGTACTTC.

This clonotype was counted ten times or more. This sequence joins TRBV7-2 and TRBJ2-3; D is uncertain. V was trimmed by 2 bases and J by 4 bases, leaving 13 bases between them. There are 15 residues in the CDR3. The germline V gene has CDR1 SGHTA and CDR2 FQGNSA. The CDR3 bases are TGTGCCAGCAGCTTAATTCTCGCTAGACCAGATACGCAGTATTTT. Protein sequence: CASSLILARPDTQYF.